These 8 T cell receptor beta chains were sequenced from one sample in a study of blood T cell repertoires in COVID-19. Generated by immunoSEQ multiplex PCR, the TCRdb table keeps only in-frame clones and is missing some. The sample yields 200,000 to 300,000 clones, 84% seen once. The sample taken for sequencing was peripheral blood. These receptors originate from a man aged 60 to 75 with acute or convalescent COVID-19.

In its sample, this clone was seen once. The chain carries TRBV30 and TRBJ1-2; D is ambiguous. The germline CDR1 and CDR2 sequences are GTSNPN and SVGIG (reference sequence). Trimming pared 5 bases from V and 5 bases from J, leaving 9 bases between. The CDR3 spans 11 residues. CDR3 DNA sequence: TGTGCCTGGTTACGAGATTATGGCTACACCTTC. Translation: CAWLRDYGYTF.

The sample holds one count of this clone. This chain uses TRBV7-9 with TRBJ2-7, with 10 nucleotides matching TRBD2. Germline CDR1 is SEHNR and CDR2 is FQNEAQ (reference sequence). The CDR3 has 14 residues. The V segment lost 5 bases and the J segment 4 bases; nucleotides outside the gene matches: 5. The CDR3 spells CASSDTSGAYEQYF. The CDR3 DNA reads TGTGCCAGCAGCGACACTAGCGGGGCTTACGAGCAGTACTTC.

Worth noting for this clone: At one end the junction does not follow the germline gene, possibly because of a read error. This chain uses TRBV28 with TRBJ1-2; no clear D. CDR1 MDHEN and CDR2 SYDVKM come from the germline V gene. CDR3 length: 14 residues. CDR3 residues: CASSLERGDYGYTF. Here the CDR3 DNA reads TGTGCCAGCAGTTTAGAACGGGGAGACTATGGCTACACTTTC.

The chain links TRBV28 to TRBJ2-7; D possibly corresponds to TRBD1 (6 bases). The germline V gene has CDR1 MDHEN and CDR2 SYDVKM. Trimming took off 1 base at V and 6 bases at J, with 19 bases between the two ends. The CDR3 extends over 16 amino acids. DNA for the CDR3: TGTGCCAGCAGTTTATCAACAGGGCTCTCTGTTCCCGAGCAGTACTTC. Translation gives CASSLSTGLSVPEQYF.

This chain links TRBV2 with TRBJ2-3; D might be TRBD2 (6 bases). This CDR3 region has 15 residues. Trimming left V 4 bases short and J 2 bases short, with 13 bases between. Germline V gene lookup returns CDR1 SNHLY and CDR2 FYNNEI. The CDR3 protein is CASSVGPGDTDTQYF. In DNA form, the CDR3 reads TGTGCCAGCAGTGTTGGCCCGGGGGACACAGATACGCAGTATTTT.

This chain connects TRBV2 to TRBJ2-5, with D tentatively TRBD1 (8 bases). The V end lost 11 bases, the J end lost 4 bases, and 14 bases lay between the germline ends. This CDR3 is 12 amino acids long. Germline values: CDR1 SNHLY, CDR2 FYNNEI. DNA of the CDR3: TGTGCCGGACACAGGGGGGGAGAGACCCAGTACTTC. Its translation is CAGHRGGETQYF.

Comment on this clone: A read error may explain this, as a much larger clone is one base away. The sample carries other DNA sequences with the same CDR3. The chain couples TRBV5-1 to TRBJ2-7; TRBD1 agrees at 9 bases. CDR3 length: 14 residues. Losses at the gene ends were 0 bases for V and 2 bases for J; bases not matched to a gene: 0. The germline V gene encodes CDR1 SGHRS and CDR2 YFSETQ. In DNA, the CDR3 is TGCGCCAGCAGCTTGGGGACAGGGGCCTACGAGCAGTACTTC. This codes for CASSLGTGAYEQYF.

The chain's CDR3 is CASSPAPRQGGQPQHF. The CDR3 DNA sequence: TGTGCCAGCAGCCCTGCCCCGAGACAGGGGGGTCAGCCCCAGCATTTT. This sequence joins TRBV4-2 and TRBJ1-5; 9 bases are a match to TRBD1. The V and J ends lost 4 bases and 6 bases, in that order; junction bases with no gene match: 10. The CDR3 spans 16 residues. Germline-derived CDR1 and CDR2 are LGHNA and YNFKEQ.